This is a list of T cell receptor beta chains from one sample in a study of beta chain features in type 1 diabetes. The protocol was immunoSEQ multiplex PCR, while the TCRdb copy is restricted to in-frame clones and leaves out a portion. Here the sample spans about 650,000 clones, 9.5% to 15% being singletons. Specimen: naive CD4+ T cells from blood. The receptors come from a man aged 25-45 years with type 1 diabetes. CDR3s include the opening cysteine and the closing phenylalanine or tryptophan.

CDR3aa: CASSPWGSPVGNQPQHF
v_gene: TRBV27
j_gene: TRBJ1-5
len: 17

CDR3aa: CASSLLGPYTF
v_gene: TRBV5-6
j_gene: TRBJ1-2
len: 11

CDR3aa: CASSLGLADTQYF
v_gene: TRBV11-2
j_gene: TRBJ2-3
len: 13

CDR3aa: CASSSRQSNQPQHF
v_gene: TRBV7-9
j_gene: TRBJ1-5
len: 14

CDR3aa: CASSEQSTVNEQFF
v_gene: TRBV2
j_gene: TRBJ2-1
len: 14

CDR3aa: CAWSLQGPEQYF
v_gene: TRBV30
j_gene: TRBJ2-7
len: 12

CDR3aa: CAITPGQGFDEQFF
v_gene: TRBV10-3
j_gene: TRBJ2-1
len: 14

CDR3aa: CAWADRSNQPQHF
v_gene: TRBV30
j_gene: TRBJ1-5
len: 13

CDR3aa: CASSIDRKGNQPQHF
v_gene: TRBV19
j_gene: TRBJ1-5
len: 15

CDR3aa: CSVEINNEAFF
v_gene: TRBV29-1
j_gene: TRBJ1-1
len: 11

CDR3aa: CASSSTSGEHTQYF
v_gene: TRBV11-1
j_gene: TRBJ2-3
len: 14

CDR3aa: CASSGQGAYEQYF
v_gene: TRBV18
j_gene: TRBJ2-7
len: 13

CDR3aa: CASSYGDRETQYF
v_gene: TRBV6-6
j_gene: TRBJ2-5
len: 13

CDR3aa: CASSLAQAGQETQYF
v_gene: TRBV5-4
j_gene: TRBJ2-5
len: 15

CDR3aa: CATRTGNTGELFF
v_gene: TRBV7-9
j_gene: TRBJ2-2
len: 13

CDR3aa: CASSGGGGEQFF
v_gene: TRBV2
j_gene: TRBJ2-1
len: 12

CDR3aa: CASSTSWQEGKLFF
v_gene: TRBV5-1
j_gene: TRBJ1-4
len: 14

CDR3aa: CSGTLEGYEKLFF
v_gene: TRBV29-1
j_gene: TRBJ1-4
len: 13

CDR3aa: CASSPGTSGGYGADTQYF
v_gene: TRBV4-2
j_gene: TRBJ2-3
len: 18

CDR3aa: CASSLRTSGLTDTQYF
v_gene: TRBV5-6
j_gene: TRBJ2-3
len: 16

CDR3aa: CASSLDGQGDEAFF
v_gene: TRBV5-1
j_gene: TRBJ1-1
len: 14

CDR3aa: CASRRSAIGLNTEAFF
v_gene: TRBV4-2
j_gene: TRBJ1-1
len: 16

CDR3aa: CASSYGTGDYEQYF
v_gene: TRBV7-2
j_gene: TRBJ2-7
len: 14